This T cell receptor beta chain is from a study of cytomegalovirus exposure and HLA in healthy donors. CDR1 is MNHEY and CDR2 is SMNVEV in the germline V gene (reference sequence). Trimming removed 3 bases from V and 8 bases from J, with 11 bases in between. The CDR3 loop spans 13 amino acids. Amplification used 60 Vbeta primers and 13 Jbeta primers. This table comes from immunoSEQ multiplex PCR, and its TCRdb copy is limited to in-frame clones, with some not included. The sample has some 160,000 clones; 65% to 85% are singletons. The receptor's source is a male donor in good health and CMV-seropositive. The sequencing sample was made of PBMCs. The chain links TRBV27 to TRBJ2-1, with D uncertain. CDR3 amino acids: CASSFSLVDEQFF. CDR3 bases: TGTGCCAGCAGTTTTTCCCTAGTTGATGAGCAGTTCTTC.